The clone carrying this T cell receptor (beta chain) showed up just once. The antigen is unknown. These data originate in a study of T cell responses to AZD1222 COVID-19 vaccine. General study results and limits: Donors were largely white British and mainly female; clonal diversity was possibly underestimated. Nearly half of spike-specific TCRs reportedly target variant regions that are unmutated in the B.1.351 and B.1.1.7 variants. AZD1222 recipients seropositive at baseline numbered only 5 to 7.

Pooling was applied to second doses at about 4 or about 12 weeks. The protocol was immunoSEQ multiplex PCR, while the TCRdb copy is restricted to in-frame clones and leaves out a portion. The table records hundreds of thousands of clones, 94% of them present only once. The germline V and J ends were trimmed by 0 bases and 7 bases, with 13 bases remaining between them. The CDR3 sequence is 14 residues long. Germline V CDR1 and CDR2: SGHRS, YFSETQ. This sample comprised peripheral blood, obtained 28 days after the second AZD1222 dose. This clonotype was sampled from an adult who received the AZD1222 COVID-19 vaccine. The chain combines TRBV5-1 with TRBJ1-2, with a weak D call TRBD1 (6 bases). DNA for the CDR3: TGCGCCAGCAGCTTGGATCCAGGGGCGGGTGGCTACACCTTC. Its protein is CASSLDPGAGGYTF.